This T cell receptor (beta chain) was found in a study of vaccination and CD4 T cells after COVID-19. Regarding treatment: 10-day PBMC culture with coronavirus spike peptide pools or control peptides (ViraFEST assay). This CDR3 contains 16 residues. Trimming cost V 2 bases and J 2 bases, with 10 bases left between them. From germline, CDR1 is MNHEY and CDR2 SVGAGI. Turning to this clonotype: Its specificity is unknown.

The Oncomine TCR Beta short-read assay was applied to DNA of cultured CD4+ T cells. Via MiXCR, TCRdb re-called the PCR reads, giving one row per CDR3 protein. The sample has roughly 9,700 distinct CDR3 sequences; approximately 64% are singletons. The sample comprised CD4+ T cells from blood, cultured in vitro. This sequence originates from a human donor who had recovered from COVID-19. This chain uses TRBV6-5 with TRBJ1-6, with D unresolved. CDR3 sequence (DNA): TGTGCCAGCAGTTACAGGGTGGGCACCTATAATTCACCCCTCCACTTT. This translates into CASSYRVGTYNSPLHF.